These T cell receptor beta chains were read from a single sample in a study of blood T cell repertoires in COVID-19. Sequencing was performed with immunoSEQ multiplex PCR; in TCRdb, only in-frame clones are kept and a portion is missing. The data hold over 200,000 clones, with roughly 80% observed a single time. The sample consisted of peripheral blood. These receptors all come from a man between 45 and 60 years old with active or convalescent COVID-19. The CDR3 runs from the conserved cysteine through the conserved F or W. A D gene is named only where the DNA matches it firmly. Clone sizes are given selectively: once, few, many, or a class where the clone is expanded.

D,size,J,V,CDR3,DNA
TRBD1,few,TRBJ2-5,TRBV7-8,CASSQDRAQETQYF,TGTGCCAGCAGCCAGGACAGGGCCCAAGAGACCCAGTACTTC
TRBD1,NA,TRBJ1-5,TRBV5-1,CASSWGTGGSQPQHF,TGCGCCAGCAGCTGGGGGACAGGGGGCAGTCAGCCCCAGCATTTT
NA,NA,TRBJ2-1,TRBV27,CASSAPGLKAYEQFF,TGTGCCAGCAGTGCACCGGGACTCAAAGCCTATGAGCAGTTCTTC
TRBD1,NA,TRBJ2-1,TRBV5-6,CASSSFGTGYNEQFF,TGTGCCAGCAGCTCCTTCGGGACAGGGTACAATGAGCAGTTCTTC
NA,few,TRBJ1-3,TRBV4-1,CASSLSQGIVDTIYF,TGCGCCAGCAGCCTATCACAGGGAATCGTCGACACCATATATTTT
TRBD1,NA,TRBJ1-5,TRBV6-2/TRBV6-3,CASSYDGQGAGQPQHF,TGTGCCAGCAGTTACGACGGACAGGGGGCGGGTCAGCCCCAGCATTTT
TRBD1,NA,TRBJ1-5,TRBV19,CASGTGAGNQPQHF,TGTGCCAGTGGGACAGGGGCGGGCAATCAGCCCCAGCATTTT
NA,NA,TRBJ2-7,TRBV2,CASTEVTGRTHEQYF,TGTGCCAGCACGGAGGTGACAGGGAGGACCCACGAGCAGTACTTC
NA,few,TRBJ1-2,TRBV30,CAWSNGNNYGYTF,TGTGCCTGGAGTAATGGCAATAACTATGGCTACACCTTC
NA,few,TRBJ1-5,TRBV2,CASSQAGQYNQPQHF,TGTGCCAGCAGTCAGGCAGGCCAATACAATCAGCCCCAGCATTTT
TRBD1,NA,TRBJ2-7,TRBV9,CASSAGQGGHEQYF,TGTGCCAGCAGCGCGGGACAGGGGGGTCACGAGCAGTACTTC
TRBD1,few,TRBJ2-2,TRBV19,CASSMRQGLVTGELFF,TGTGCCAGTAGTATGAGACAGGGTCTGGTCACCGGGGAGCTGTTTTTT
TRBD1,NA,TRBJ1-2,TRBV30,CAWRRQGYGYTF,TGTGCCTGGAGACGACAGGGTTATGGCTACACCTTC
NA,NA,TRBJ1-6,TRBV9,CASSVAPGRGGSPLHF,TGTGCCAGCAGCGTAGCCCCGGGCAGGGGTGGTTCACCCCTCCACTTT
NA,NA,TRBJ1-5,TRBV7-9,CASSLANSNQPQHF,TGTGCCAGCAGCTTAGCCAATAGCAATCAGCCCCAGCATTTT
NA,NA,TRBJ1-2,TRBV11-2,CASRGSGVAGYTF,TGTGCCAGCAGAGGGTCAGGGGTTGCTGGCTACACCTTC
TRBD1,NA,TRBJ1-2,TRBV6-5,CASSRDRDYGYTF,TGTGCCAGCAGTCGCGACAGGGACTATGGCTACACCTTC
NA,NA,TRBJ1-5,TRBV6-1,CASSERGIGSLRDQPQHF,TGTGCCAGCAGTGAAAGGGGGATAGGCAGTCTAAGAGATCAGCCCCAGCATTTT
NA,NA,TRBJ1-1,TRBV18,CASSPRILTGNTEAFF,TGTGCCAGCTCACCGCGGATCTTAACGGGGAACACTGAAGCTTTCTTT
NA,NA,TRBJ2-7,TRBV27,CASRRTETYEQYF,TGTGCCAGCAGAAGGACAGAGACCTACGAGCAGTACTTC